Presented here are 24 T cell receptor beta chains from one specimen sequenced in a study of cytomegalovirus exposure and HLA in healthy donors. The PCR made use of 60 Vbeta and 13 Jbeta primers. Repertoires were generated with immunoSEQ multiplex PCR, while TCRdb's copy carries only in-frame clones and drops some. The sample holds more than 200,000 clones, over 60% seen once. Sequenced: PBMCs. The source is a male donor in good health and CMV-seronegative.

J is TRBJ2-7 and V is TRBV28; 7 bases fit TRBD2. The CDR3 has 12 amino acids. V was clipped by 7 bases and J by 4 bases; unmatched bases: 4. In germline, CDR1 is MDHEN, CDR2 SYDVKM. The chain's CDR3 is CASNQAGYEQYF. CDR3 in DNA: TGTGCCAGCAATCAAGCGGGATACGAGCAGTACTTC.

The chain employs TRBV10-3 and TRBJ2-7, with TRBD2 as a possible D gene (7 bases). Trimming stripped 3 bases from V and 4 bases from J, with 13 bases between. This CDR3 has 14 residues. Germline assignment: CDR1 ENHRY and CDR2 SYGVKD. The CDR3 DNA is TGTGCCATCAGTGACTCGGGGGGCAGGTACGAGCAGTACTTC. It translates to CAISDSGGRYEQYF.

The rearrangement uses TRBV5-6 and TRBJ2-3; D is possibly TRBD1 (5 bases). Per germline, CDR1 SGHDT and CDR2 YYEEEE. There are 14 residues in the CDR3. V lost 4 bases and J 1 base, leaving 10 bases between the germline ends. CDR3 DNA: TGTGCCAGCAGCACGGCAGGGCGCACAGATACGCAGTATTTT. Amino acids: CASSTAGRTDTQYF.

This chain joins TRBV19 and TRBJ2-7; TRBD1 aligns across 8 bases. CDR1 is LNHDA and CDR2 is SQIVND in the germline V gene (reference sequence). V lost 5 bases to trimming and J lost 6 bases; unmatched junction nucleotides: 9. The CDR3 runs 14 residues. The chain's CDR3 is CASSLGTGVSEQYF. The DNA of the CDR3 is TGTGCCAGTAGTCTCGGGACAGGCGTTAGCGAGCAGTACTTC.

A word on this clone: The sample carries other DNA sequences with the same CDR3. The CDR3 loop reads CASSLGQGPYEQYF. The DNA of the CDR3 is TGTGCCAGCAGTTTAGGGCAGGGCCCTTACGAGCAGTACTTC. The genes are TRBV27 and TRBJ2-7, with D tentatively TRBD1 (5 bases). V lost 2 bases to trimming and J lost 4 bases, with 12 bases between them. This CDR3 has 14 residues. CDR1 and CDR2 (germline): MNHEY, SMNVEV (reference sequence).

The gene calls are TRBV6-7 and TRBJ1-1, with 9 bases identical to TRBD1. TRBV6-7 is recorded as an ORF, its role being uncertain. The CDR3 runs to 17 residues. The V segment lost 1 base and the J segment 5 bases; nucleotides outside the gene matches: 11. The CDR3 protein is CASSYYSSPGQGTEAFF. In DNA, the CDR3 is TGTGCCAGCAGTTACTACAGCTCCCCCGGACAGGGGACTGAAGCTTTCTTT.

V gene TRBV6-5 combines with J gene TRBJ2-7; 8 bases are a match to TRBD1. After removal of 6 bases from V and 4 bases from J, the junction contained 5 bases not matched to a gene. Germline V lookup: CDR1 MNHEY, CDR2 SVGAGI. CDR3 size: 13 residues. CDR3 DNA sequence: TGTGCCAGCAGGCCGACAGGGGAATACGAGCAGTACTTC. It yields the protein CASRPTGEYEQYF.

The chain joins TRBV5-1 to TRBJ2-6, with 7 positions matching TRBD1. The germline V gene has CDR1 SGHRS and CDR2 YFSETQ. The CDR3 is 18 residues long. The V segment lost 4 bases and the J segment 0 bases; nucleotides outside the gene matches: 10. Here the CDR3 reads CASSRSGTASSGANVLTF. For the CDR3, the DNA is TGCGCCAGCAGCCGCTCCGGGACAGCCAGCTCTGGGGCCAACGTCCTGACTTTC.

The chain links TRBV6-5 to TRBJ2-7, with 7 bases that match TRBD2. Germline trimming cut 7 bases from V and 2 bases from J; bases unmatched to any gene: 8. The CDR3 extends over 14 amino acids. Germline values: CDR1 MNHEY, CDR2 SVGAGI. CDR3 DNA: TGTGCCAGCAACCCTCGGGGAGGGACCTACGAGCAGTACTTC. Translating it yields CASNPRGGTYEQYF.

This CDR3 is CASSVTGLSAQPQHF. The CDR3, as DNA: TGTGCCAGTAGTGTTACAGGGCTGAGCGCTCAGCCCCAGCATTTT. The V call is TRBV19, the J call TRBJ1-5; a possible D gene is TRBD1 (6 bases). Trimming cost V 5 bases and J 6 bases, with 17 bases left between them. This CDR3 has 15 amino acids. Germline CDR1 reads LNHDA; CDR2 reads SQIVND (reference sequence).

The chain joins TRBV25-1 to TRBJ1-2; weak D call: TRBD1 (5 bases). Trimming cost V 8 bases and J 8 bases, with 12 bases left between them. In germline, CDR1 is MGHDK, CDR2 SYGVNS. This CDR3 has 11 amino acids. CDR3 residues: CASLAGNGYTF. CDR3 nucleotides: TGTGCCAGCTTAGCAGGGAACGGCTACACCTTC.

The chain carries TRBV19 and TRBJ2-3, with a weak D call TRBD1 (6 bases). The CDR3 is 16 residues long. Trimming took 7 bases from V and 4 from J, leaving 21 bases between them. Per germline, CDR1 LNHDA and CDR2 SQIVND (reference sequence). The CDR3 nucleotides are TGTGCCAGTACCCCGTGGACAGATGTGAATGCAGATACGCAGTATTTT. Amino acid sequence: CASTPWTDVNADTQYF.

The chain is built from TRBV19 and TRBJ1-1; D is possibly TRBD1 (5 bases). V lost 3 bases and J lost 2, with 13 bases in between. Per the germline V gene, CDR1 is LNHDA and CDR2 is SQIVND (reference sequence). The CDR3 loop spans 15 amino acids. The CDR3 DNA is TGTGCCAGTAGTATTGACAGCCGACAAAACACTGAAGCTTTCTTT. The encoded protein is CASSIDSRQNTEAFF. The variable domain in full, completed from reference TRBV19 and TRBJ1-1, reads DGGITQSPKYLFRKEGQNVTLSCEQNLNHDAMYWYRQDPGQGLRLIYYSQIVNDFQKGDIAEGYSVSREKKESFPLTVTSAQKNPTAFYLCASSIDSRQNTEAFFGQGTRLTVV.

V and J are TRBV10-3 and TRBJ2-2; tentative D call: TRBD1 (5 bases). The germline V gene has CDR1 ENHRY and CDR2 SYGVKD. Between the trimmed V and J ends, which lost 0 bases and 6 bases, there was a span of 11 bases. This CDR3 region has 15 residues. The CDR3 here is CAISESVRVAGELFF. CDR3 DNA sequence: TGTGCCATCAGTGAGTCTGTCAGGGTTGCCGGGGAGCTGTTTTTT.

This sequence joins TRBV27 and TRBJ2-7; perhaps TRBD2 as D (5 bases). CDR1 is MNHEY, CDR2 SMNVEV, per germline (reference sequence). Trimming pared 7 bases from V and 0 bases from J, leaving 16 bases between. The CDR3 totals 15 residues. As DNA, the CDR3 is TGTGCCAGCACACCCATCCCGAGGGTCTCCTACGAGCAGTACTTC. It encodes CASTPIPRVSYEQYF.

This sequence joins TRBV30 and TRBJ2-1; 11 nucleotides align to TRBD2. Germline CDR1 and CDR2: GTSNPN and SVGIG (reference sequence). This CDR3 contains 16 residues. The trim removed 1 base at V and 4 bases at J, leaving 6 bases unmatched. The CDR3 coding sequence is TGTGCCTGGAGTGCCCGACTAGCGGGATTTTACAATGAGCAGTTCTTC. Residues: CAWSARLAGFYNEQFF.

V gene TRBV9 combines with J gene TRBJ2-1; 10 bases are a match to TRBD2. The V segment lost 2 bases and the J segment 9 bases; nucleotides outside the gene matches: 8. Germline V gives CDR1 SGDLS, CDR2 YYNGEE. This CDR3 spans 15 amino acids. The CDR3 spells CASSVVTSGTGEQFF. The CDR3 nucleotides are TGTGCCAGCAGCGTGGTTACTAGCGGGACGGGTGAGCAGTTCTTC.

The chain couples TRBV7-9 to TRBJ2-5; 9 bases map to TRBD1. CDR3 length: 16 residues. V lost 5 bases and J lost 3; bases outside the gene matches: 10. CDR1 and CDR2 (germline): SEHNR, FQNEAQ (reference sequence). In DNA, the CDR3 is TGTGCCAGCAGCACTGTCCAGGGACAGGGAAAAGAGACCCAGTACTTC. Translation: CASSTVQGQGKETQYF.

The chain recombines TRBV7-9 with TRBJ2-7; 8 nucleotides line up with TRBD1. V gave up 5 bases and J gave up 2 bases; unmatched junction bases: 5. CDR3 length equals 14 residues. Germline lookup yields CDR1 SEHNR and CDR2 FQNEAQ (reference sequence). The CDR3 nucleotides read TGTGCCAGCAGCCCTGACAGGGGACCCTACGAGCAGTACTTC. Translated: CASSPDRGPYEQYF.

As regards this clone: Additional DNA sequences in this sample encode the identical CDR3. The CDR3 coding sequence is TGTGCCAGCTCACCGCCGGGACAGGGAGAGACCCAGTACTTC. This codes for CASSPPGQGETQYF. The chain couples TRBV18 to TRBJ2-5; 9 positions agree with TRBD1. Germline assignment: CDR1 KGHSH and CDR2 LQKENI. Trimming cost V 3 bases and J 4 bases; bases outside gene matches: 3. CDR3 length equals 14 residues.

The chain couples TRBV5-8 to TRBJ1-5; 7 bases agree with TRBD1. The CDR3 has 14 residues. The germline gives CDR1 SGHTS, CDR2 YDEGEE. V was pared by 4 bases and J by 4 bases, with 5 bases of the junction left unmatched. The CDR3 spells CASSRGGQNQPQHF. The CDR3 coding sequence is TGTGCCAGCAGCAGAGGGGGACAGAATCAGCCCCAGCATTTT.

V is TRBV19 and J is TRBJ2-1, with D maybe TRBD2 (6 bases). Germline CDR1 reads LNHDA; CDR2 reads SQIVND (reference sequence). This CDR3 is built from 17 residues. Trimming left V 10 bases short and J 0 bases short, with 22 bases between. CDR3 region: CATSVGGPYSSYNEQFF. The CDR3 region has the DNA TGTGCCACCAGTGTGGGGGGACCATATAGCTCCTACAATGAGCAGTTCTTC.

This chain links TRBV6-5 with TRBJ2-7; the D is unclear. V dropped 2 bases and J dropped 1 base, with 9 bases sitting between them. There are 14 residues in the CDR3. Germline CDR1 MNHEY, CDR2 SVGAGI. Here the CDR3 reads CASSYRSASYEQYF. As DNA, the CDR3 is TGTGCCAGCAGTTACCGGTCCGCTTCCTACGAGCAGTACTTC.

This clone occurred a few times. This rearrangement joins TRBV4-2 to TRBJ2-5, with TRBD2 as a possible D gene (6 bases). This CDR3 spans 15 amino acids. Trimming removed 4 bases at V and 1 base at J, with 13 bases between. The germline V gene has CDR1 LGHNA and CDR2 YNFKEQ. The CDR3 here is CASSPERLVQETQYF. CDR3 coding DNA: TGTGCCAGCAGCCCTGAAAGACTAGTCCAAGAGACCCAGTACTTC.